The entry below describes one T cell receptor beta chain. The CDR3 spans 13 residues. V shed 5 bases and J shed 10 bases, with 12 bases lying between them. Germline CDR1 reads LGHNT; CDR2 reads FRNRAP. This entry is derived from a study of blood T cell repertoires in COVID-19. Sequencing used immunoSEQ multiplex PCR; TCRdb keeps in-frame clones, though not all of them. Of around 500,000 clones in the sample, roughly 90% are singletons; the top ten hold around 1.9%. The chain joins TRBV12-5 to TRBJ1-6, with D perhaps matching TRBD1 (5 bases). This TCR was sampled from a middle-aged woman who had recovered from COVID-19. Sequencing was done on a sample of PBMCs or T cells enriched from blood (not recorded which). This CDR3 reads CASGAQGISPLHF. As DNA, the CDR3 is TGTGCTAGTGGTGCCCAGGGTATCTCACCCCTCCACTTT.